This is a list of T cell receptor beta chains from one sample in a study of vaccination effects on CD4 cells after COVID-19. Repertoires were generated with immunoSEQ multiplex PCR, while TCRdb's copy carries only in-frame clones and drops some. This sample has over 30,000 clones, with roughly 82% found just once. The antigens for these receptors are not known. This sample comprised CD4+ T cells from PBMCs cultured with HCoV-NL63 spike peptides, obtained after COVID-19 vaccination. These receptors all come from a human donor who received a COVID-19 vaccine. Some clones in this sample may be carry-over from other donors' samples. Each CDR3 is given with its conserved first and last residue. The D gene is left open where the match is weak. The listing skips clone size in some rows; elsewhere it reads once, few, many or a size class.

v_call	j_call	clone_size	d_call	cdr3_aa	cdr3_nt
TRBV28	TRBJ1-3	few	.	CASSFMNLGNTIYF	TGTGCCAGCAGTTTTATGAATTTAGGAAACACCATATATTTT
TRBV5-1	TRBJ2-3	once	.	CASSLGFRATDTQYF	TGCGCCAGCAGCTTGGGGTTCAGGGCTACAGATACGCAGTATTTT
TRBV12-5	TRBJ2-1	.	TRBD2	CASGLVQSGGNYEQFF	TGTGCTAGTGGTTTGGTACAGAGCGGGGGGAACTATGAGCAGTTCTTC
TRBV5-8	TRBJ1-6	few	.	CADQGIGSPLHF	TGTGCCGACCAGGGGATAGGATCACCCCTCCACTTT
TRBV11-2	TRBJ1-6	.	.	CASSLRQGPQFSPLHF	TGTGCCAGCAGCTTACGGCAGGGGCCCCAATTTTCACCCCTCCACTTT
TRBV5-1	TRBJ2-4	few	TRBD1	CASRGQAPDIQYF	TGCGCCAGCAGGGGACAGGCTCCTGACATTCAGTACTTC
TRBV5-1	TRBJ2-5	.	TRBD1	CASSRPGQGEETQYF	TGCGCCAGCAGCCGACCGGGACAGGGGGAAGAGACCCAGTACTTC
TRBV2	TRBJ1-1	.	TRBD1	CASKVPIGQGSSEAFF	TGTGCCAGCAAGGTACCAATTGGACAGGGATCATCTGAAGCTTTCTTT
TRBV5-6	TRBJ2-4	.	.	CASSFVVFKNIQYF	TGTGCCAGCAGCTTTGTCGTGTTCAAAAACATTCAGTACTTC
TRBV6-6	TRBJ1-2	.	.	CASSGGQRGYTF	TGTGCCAGCAGCGGTGGCCAGAGGGGCTACACCTTC
TRBV6-5	TRBJ1-1	.	.	CASSYDRNTEAFF	TGTGCCAGCAGTTACGACAGGAACACTGAAGCTTTCTTT
TRBV19	TRBJ2-2	.	.	CASSTDRATGELFF	TGTGCCAGTAGTACGGACAGAGCTACCGGGGAGCTGTTTTTT
TRBV19	TRBJ1-5	.	.	CASSTQTGGNQPQHF	TGTGCCAGTAGTACCCAAACCGGAGGCAATCAGCCCCAGCATTTT
TRBV6-1	TRBJ2-1	once	.	CASSEVRQTYNEQFF	TGTGCCAGCAGTGAAGTTCGGCAAACCTACAATGAGCAGTTCTTC
TRBV5-1	TRBJ2-1	few	.	CASSTQGYNEQFF	TGCGCCAGCAGCACGCAGGGATACAATGAGCAGTTCTTC
TRBV12-3/TRBV12-4	TRBJ1-2	.	.	CASSSFNYGYTF	TGTGCCAGCAGTTCCTTTAACTATGGCTACACCTTC
TRBV19	TRBJ2-1	.	TRBD1	CASSPAGQGYNEQFF	TGTGCCAGTAGTCCCGCGGGACAGGGATACAATGAGCAGTTCTTC
TRBV5-6	TRBJ1-6	.	TRBD1	CASSYSGTGISPLHF	TGTGCCAGCAGCTATTCCGGGACAGGAATTTCACCCCTCCACTTT
TRBV29-1	TRBJ1-2	.	.	CSVANQWGYTF	TGCAGCGTCGCGAACCAGTGGGGCTACACCTTC
TRBV24-1	TRBJ1-2	.	.	CATSDSLASGSQRGYTF	TGTGCCACCAGTGATTCGCTAGCCTCAGGCAGCCAGAGGGGCTACACCTTC
TRBV18	TRBJ1-5	.	TRBD1	CASSLGQGNQPQHF	TGTGCCAGCTCACTAGGACAGGGGAATCAGCCCCAGCATTTT
TRBV19	TRBJ2-3	once	TRBD2	CASSGAGGPDTQYF	TGTGCCAGTAGCGGGGCGGGGGGGCCTGATACGCAGTATTTT
TRBV28	TRBJ1-2	.	TRBD1	CASIGAGGRFGYTF	TGTGCCAGCATCGGCGCAGGGGGCCGGTTTGGCTACACCTTC
TRBV6-5	TRBJ1-4	.	.	CASSYVRDEGKLFF	TGTGCCAGCAGTTACGTCAGGGACGAGGGGAAACTGTTTTTT
TRBV7-2	TRBJ2-5	.	.	CASSPQETQYF	TGTGCCAGCAGCCCCCAAGAGACCCAGTACTTC
TRBV19	TRBJ2-4	once	.	CASSITGSDIQYF	TGTGCCAGTAGTATAACAGGGAGTGACATTCAGTACTTC
TRBV7-2	TRBJ1-4	.	TRBD1	CASSLDRGPGEKLFF	TGTGCCAGCAGCTTGGACAGGGGGCCAGGAGAAAAACTGTTTTTT
TRBV6-5	TRBJ2-5	.	TRBD1	CASSYLPGQGKETQYF	TGTGCCAGCAGTTATCTACCGGGACAGGGTAAAGAGACCCAGTACTTC
TRBV28	TRBJ1-5	.	.	CASSLAGRGNQPQHF	TGTGCCAGCAGTTTAGCAGGGAGGGGCAATCAGCCCCAGCATTTT
TRBV6-5	TRBJ1-1	.	.	CASKEAGMNTEAFF	TGTGCCAGCAAAGAGGCAGGCATGAACACTGAAGCTTTCTTT
TRBV10-3	TRBJ2-3	.	TRBD2	CAISRSGGAEPTQYF	TGTGCCATCAGCCGAAGCGGGGGGGCCGAACCTACGCAGTATTTT
TRBV19	TRBJ1-5	.	TRBD1	CASSPIPSGQPNQPQHF	TGTGCCAGTAGCCCTATTCCGTCGGGACAGCCGAATCAGCCCCAGCATTTT
TRBV18	TRBJ2-3	.	.	CASSPERLGPPDTQYF	TGTGCCAGCTCACCAGAGAGGCTCGGCCCCCCAGATACGCAGTATTTT
TRBV6-5	TRBJ2-6	.	.	CASYGGSGANVLTF	TGTGCCAGCTACGGTGGCTCTGGGGCCAACGTCCTGACTTTC
TRBV3-1/TRBV3-2	TRBJ1-5	.	.	CASSPNGQPQHF	TGTGCCAGCAGCCCAAATGGGCAGCCCCAGCATTTT
TRBV5-1	TRBJ2-1	few	TRBD2	CASSPQVAGGYNEQFF	TGCGCCAGCAGCCCTCAGGTCGCGGGGGGGTACAATGAGCAGTTCTTC
TRBV28	TRBJ2-6	.	TRBD2	CASRSGGGASGANVLTF	TGTGCCAGCAGGTCCGGGGGGGGCGCGTCTGGGGCCAACGTCCTGACTTTC
TRBV7-7	TRBJ2-5	.	TRBD1	CASSLVAGGETQYF	TGTGCCAGCAGCTTAGTCGCAGGGGGAGAGACCCAGTACTTC
TRBV24-1	TRBJ2-5	.	.	CATSDSDPPAQYF	TGTGCCACCAGTGATTCGGACCCCCCCGCCCAGTACTTC
TRBV4-3	TRBJ1-2	.	.	CASSQAGESHYGYTF	TGCGCCAGCAGCCAGGCCGGGGAGTCTCACTATGGCTACACCTTC
TRBV19	TRBJ2-1	.	TRBD1	CASNPGQGYNEQFF	TGTGCCAGTAACCCGGGACAGGGTTACAATGAGCAGTTCTTC
TRBV12-3/TRBV12-4	TRBJ2-5	once	.	CASSLQLQETQYF	TGTGCCAGCAGTTTACAGCTACAAGAGACCCAGTACTTC
TRBV12-2	TRBJ2-5	once	.	CASRFSGEETQYF	TGTGCAAGTCGTTTTAGCGGGGAAGAGACCCAGTACTTC
TRBV6-5	TRBJ2-1	.	.	CASSLSGSSYNEQFF	TGTGCCAGCAGTTTGTCAGGGAGCTCCTACAATGAGCAGTTCTTC
TRBV10-2	TRBJ1-6	.	.	CASNQGHLNSPLHF	TGCGCCAGCAATCAGGGACACCTTAATTCACCCCTCCACTTT
TRBV30	TRBJ2-3	.	.	CACQPSGLSTDTQYF	TGTGCCTGTCAGCCCTCGGGACTCAGCACAGATACGCAGTATTTT
TRBV5-1	TRBJ2-3	.	TRBD1	CASSPPGQATDTQYF	TGCGCCAGCAGCCCACCGGGACAGGCCACAGATACGCAGTATTTT